This is a list of T cell receptor beta chains from one sample in a study of blood T cell repertoires in COVID-19. Some clones are missing from TCRdb's copy, which holds only in-frame ones; the method was immunoSEQ multiplex PCR. This sample carries 250,000 to 350,000 clones, roughly 90% of them seen once, and the ten largest clones take approximately 12%. Sequenced input: peripheral blood. The receptors originated from a woman aged 55-69 years with acute or convalescent COVID-19. Both conserved end residues are part of each CDR3. A D gene is named only where the DNA matches it firmly. Only part of the rows carry a size: once, few, many, or a class if the clone is expanded.

V gene	D gene	J gene	clone size	CDR3 protein	CDR3 DNA
TRBV11-3	.	TRBJ1-3	.	CASSLGPGNTIYF	TGTGCCAGCAGCTTAGGGCCTGGAAACACCATATATTTT
TRBV30	.	TRBJ1-1	once	CAWSAGLTNTEAFF	TGTGCCTGGAGCGCGGGCCTTACGAACACTGAAGCTTTCTTT
TRBV5-1	.	TRBJ2-2	.	CASKEGVGTGELFF	TGCGCCAGCAAGGAAGGGGTTGGGACCGGGGAGCTGTTTTTT
TRBV27	.	TRBJ1-4	.	CASSRTATNEKLFF	TGTGCCAGCTCCCGGACAGCAACTAATGAAAAACTGTTTTTT
TRBV4-2	TRBD1	TRBJ1-1	.	CASSQDSQGITEAFF	TGTGCCAGCAGCCAAGATTCACAGGGGATCACTGAAGCTTTCTTT
TRBV2	TRBD1	TRBJ1-4	.	CASSVPARGQGGEKLFF	TGTGCCAGCAGTGTCCCAGCAAGGGGACAGGGCGGTGAAAAACTGTTTTTT
TRBV24-1	.	TRBJ1-1	.	CATRGTGSTEAFF	TGTGCCACCAGAGGAACAGGGTCCACTGAAGCTTTCTTT
TRBV27	TRBD2	TRBJ2-2	.	CAAGLAGGGWRTGELFF	TGTGCCGCTGGACTAGCGGGAGGGGGTTGGAGGACCGGGGAGCTGTTTTTT
TRBV7-2	TRBD1	TRBJ1-5	.	CASSFAAGGQPQHF	TGTGCCAGCAGCTTTGCCGCAGGGGGCCAGCCCCAGCATTTT
TRBV5-8	.	TRBJ1-4	.	CASSLGSGEKLFF	TGTGCCAGCAGCTTGGGGAGTGGAGAAAAACTGTTTTTT
TRBV4-3	.	TRBJ2-5	.	CASSQGGSLYRETQYF	TGCGCCAGCAGCCAAGGCGGGTCCCTCTATAGGGAGACCCAGTACTTC
TRBV28	.	TRBJ1-2	once	CASSLRHLKTDYGYTF	TGTGCCAGCAGTTTACGGCACCTTAAGACAGATTATGGCTACACCTTC
TRBV7-8	TRBD2	TRBJ2-2	.	CASSGEILRGGRYTGELFF	TGTGCCAGCAGCGGGGAGATTTTGCGGGGGGGCCGTTACACCGGGGAGCTGTTTTTT
TRBV27	.	TRBJ2-7	.	CASLMGAGPMYEQYF	TGTGCCAGCCTGATGGGGGCTGGGCCTATGTACGAGCAGTACTTC
TRBV3-1/TRBV3-2	TRBD1	TRBJ1-5	.	CASSQAGTGGNQPQHF	TGTGCCAGCAGCCAAGCTGGGACAGGGGGGAATCAGCCCCAGCATTTT
TRBV7-2	TRBD2	TRBJ2-3	.	CASSRISGRTTDTQYF	TGTGCCAGCAGCCGCATTAGCGGGCGAACCACAGATACGCAGTATTTT
TRBV10-3	TRBD2	TRBJ2-1	.	CAISREREPNSYNEQFF	TGTGCCATCTCCCGCGAGCGGGAGCCTAACTCCTACAATGAGCAGTTCTTC
TRBV27	.	TRBJ2-7	.	CASSFAGNYEQYF	TGTGCCAGCAGTTTCGCGGGAAACTACGAGCAGTACTTC
TRBV20-1	.	TRBJ1-1	.	CSAREAFF	TGCAGTGCTCGTGAAGCTTTCTTT
TRBV21-1	.	TRBJ1-2	.	CASSKAPGGRWGYTF	TGTGCCAGCAGCAAAGCCCCAGGGGGCAGGTGGGGCTACACCTTC
TRBV13	TRBD1	TRBJ2-3	.	CASSQGEISSTDTQYF	TGTGCCAGCAGCCAGGGGGAGATATCTAGCACAGATACGCAGTATTTT
TRBV5-8	.	TRBJ1-5	.	CASSPTPQGGQPQHF	TGTGCCAGCTCACCCACACCCCAGGGAGGTCAGCCCCAGCATTTT
TRBV7-6	.	TRBJ1-4	.	CASSALRRRYDEKLFF	TGTGCCAGCAGCGCGCTTAGGCGGCGCTACGATGAAAAACTGTTTTTT